One sample yielded the 17 T cell receptor beta chains listed below, sequenced in a study of blood T cells in healthy people across ages. A sample-barcoded 5' primer and a J-beta primer mix were used in a second PCR of roughly 7 to 11 cycles. TCRdb reprocessed the 5' RACE reads via MiXCR and lists one record per CDR3 protein. The table has about 640,000 distinct CDR3 sequences, 58% seen once. Sequencing was done on a sample of blood. Source of these receptors: a man in his 60s in good health.

The chain carries TRBV29-1 and TRBJ2-4; 8 bases align to TRBD1. CDR3 length: 13 residues. CDR1 and CDR2 (germline): SQVTM, ANQGSEA. Losses at the gene ends were 4 bases for V and 7 bases for J; bases not matched to a gene: 6. The CDR3 is CSVGGTGGNIQYF. The CDR3 DNA reads TGCAGCGTTGGAGGGACAGGAGGGAACATTCAGTACTTC.

This clonotype was seen a few times. The J gene is TRBJ1-2, the V gene TRBV2; TRBD1 aligns across 9 bases. This CDR3 is 13 amino acids long. Unmatched junction bases numbered 6, after V lost 7 bases and J lost 6 bases. Germline V gene sequence: CDR1 SNHLY, CDR2 FYNNEI. CDR3 bases: TGTGCCAGCAACCTACAGGGGGCTCATGGCTACACCTTC. Its translation: CASNLQGAHGYTF.

This clonotype was picked up a small number of times. The chain uses TRBV29-1 and TRBJ2-5; 11 bases are a match to TRBD1. The CDR3 sequence is 14 residues long. The germline gives CDR1 SQVTM, CDR2 ANQGSEA. J was trimmed by 0 bases and V by 6 bases; bases with no gene match: 3. As DNA, the CDR3 is TGCAGCGTGGGGACAGGGGGTTACCAAGAGACCCAGTACTTC. It specifies CSVGTGGYQETQYF.

The genes are TRBV3-1 and TRBJ2-7; D gene unclear. Judging by the DNA end, TRBJ2-5 fits better; the J call may be wrong. The CDR3 extends over 15 amino acids. From germline, CDR1 is LGHDT and CDR2 YNNKEL (reference sequence). In DNA form, the CDR3 reads TGTGCCAGCAGCCAAGAGCTGACTCCTGAAGAGACCCAGTACTTC. It encodes CASSQELTPEETQYF.

In this sample, this clonotype turned up many times. This sequence joins TRBV6-2 or TRBV6-3 and TRBJ2-7, with D perhaps TRBD1 or TRBD2 (5 bases each). CDR3 size: 13 residues. CDR1 and CDR2 from the germline V gene are MNHEY and SVGEGT. The ends were cut back, 2 bases at V and 3 bases at J, with 8 bases in the middle. CDR3 sequence: CASSYGGYYEQYF. The CDR3 DNA follows: TGTGCCAGCAGTTACGGGGGATACTACGAGCAGTACTTC.

The chain is built from TRBV4-2 and TRBJ2-3; 8 bases match TRBD1. With V trimmed by 2 bases and J by 6 bases, 7 bases remained unmatched. The length of the CDR3 is 15 residues. Germline V CDR1 and CDR2: LGHNA, YNFKEQ. The CDR3 nucleotides read TGTGCCAGCAGCCAACAACAGGGGGTATCGGATACGCAGTATTTT. This gives the protein CASSQQQGVSDTQYF.

This clonotype was detected only a few times. The CDR3 loop reads CASSYQGAGEETQYF. The CDR3 region has the DNA TGTGCCAGCAGTTACCAGGGGGCTGGGGAAGAGACCCAGTACTTC. The V and J genes are TRBV6-6 and TRBJ2-5; TRBD1 agrees at 8 bases. Germline CDR1 and CDR2: MNHNY and SVGAGI (reference sequence). Losses at the gene ends were 2 bases for V and 3 bases for J; bases not matched to a gene: 5. The CDR3 loop spans 15 amino acids.

V is TRBV21-1 and J is TRBJ2-5; TRBD2 is the table's D call and was not checked against the DNA. TRBV21-1 is flagged as a pseudogene. This CDR3 spans 15 amino acids. Here the CDR3 DNA reads TGTGCCAGCAGCAAGGAGGCACTAGCGGGAGAGACCCAGTACTTC. This translates into CASSKEALAGETQYF.

The V and J genes are TRBV20-1 and TRBJ2-1, with D possibly matching TRBD2 (7 bases). V dropped 3 bases and J dropped 5 bases, with 11 bases sitting between them. Germline CDR1 is DFQATT and CDR2 is SNEGSKA (reference sequence). The CDR3 has 13 residues. The CDR3 loop reads CSASGGGHNEQFF. The CDR3 nucleotides are TGCAGTGCTAGTGGCGGGGGCCACAATGAGCAGTTCTTC.

V gene TRBV5-1 combines with J gene TRBJ2-2, with D hard to call. CDR1 SGHRS and CDR2 YFSETQ come from the germline V gene. CDR3 length equals 14 residues. Trimming removed 0 bases at V and 4 bases at J, with 7 bases between. The CDR3 DNA follows: TGCGCCAGCAGCTTGGAGTTGGCCACCGGGGAGCTGTTTTTT. It specifies CASSLELATGELFF.

The rearrangement uses TRBV12-3 or TRBV12-4 and TRBJ2-7; 8 nucleotides line up with TRBD1. With 5 bases clipped from V and 4 bases from J, the junction kept 7 bases outside the gene matches. This CDR3 has 14 residues. CDR3 bases: TGTGCCAGCAGTCAGGGGGCATCTTCGTACGAGCAGTACTTC. It codes for CASSQGASSYEQYF.

The V gene is TRBV19, the J gene TRBJ2-2; D might be TRBD2 (6 bases). The CDR3 covers 13 residues. Trimming stripped 4 bases from V and 6 bases from J, with 9 bases between. CDR1 is LNHDA and CDR2 is SQIVND in the germline V gene (reference sequence). CDR3 DNA: TGTGCCAGTAGTAAAGGCGGGGCCGGGGAGCTGTTTTTT. Translation gives CASSKGGAGELFF.

The rearrangement uses TRBV7-9 and TRBJ2-7; 7 bases agree with TRBD1. The tail of the sequence fits TRBJ2-5 better, so the J call may be wrong. Germline V gene data show CDR1 as SEHNR and CDR2 as FQNEAQ (reference sequence). The CDR3 has 16 residues. CDR3 sequence (DNA): TGTGCCAGCAGACTTACAGGGGCAGTGGGCCAGGAGACCCAGTACTTC. Translation gives CASRLTGAVGQETQYF.

The gene calls are TRBV5-1 and TRBJ2-7, with 8 bases lining up with TRBD1. The J segment lost 0 bases and the V segment lost 3 bases, leaving 8 bases of the junction unmatched. Per the germline V gene, CDR1 is SGHRS and CDR2 is YFSETQ. The CDR3 has 16 residues. The CDR3 DNA is TGCGCCAGCAGCTCGCCGACAGGGGATATCTCCTACGAGCAGTACTTC. Protein: CASSSPTGDISYEQYF. The full variable domain, with the rest looked up from reference TRBV5-1 and TRBJ2-7, is KAGVTQTPRYLIKTRGQQVTLSCSPISGHRSVSWYQQTPGQGLQFLFEYFSETQRNKGNFPGRFSGRQFSNSRSEMNVSTLELGDSALYLCASSSPTGDISYEQYFGPGTRLTVT.

V is TRBV12-3 or TRBV12-4 and J is TRBJ2-5; possible D gene TRBD2, 6 bases. The CDR3 is 16 amino acids. Trimming pared 3 bases from V and 4 bases from J, leaving 18 bases between. The CDR3 DNA reads as TGTGCCAGCAGTTTGCGCCTAGTGGGGGGTGGAGAGACCCAGTACTTC. Translated, it gives CASSLRLVGGGETQYF.

The sample holds one count of this clonotype. J is TRBJ2-1 and V is TRBV2, with 8 bases lining up with TRBD1. Per the germline V gene, CDR1 is SNHLY and CDR2 is FYNNEI. J lost 6 bases, V lost 7 bases, and 8 bases had no gene match. There are 14 residues in the CDR3. CDR3: CASIPDRAGNEQFF. The CDR3 DNA reads as TGTGCCAGCATCCCGGACAGGGCAGGCAATGAGCAGTTCTTC.

This sequence joins TRBV20-1 and TRBJ2-1; TRBD2 might be the D (5 bases). There are 13 residues in the CDR3. Trimming cost V 5 bases and J 7 bases, with 15 bases left between them. The germline V gene encodes CDR1 DFQATT and CDR2 SNEGSKA (reference sequence). The CDR3 sequence: CSAPLEGINEQFF. The CDR3 region has the DNA TGCAGTGCTCCTCTAGAGGGCATAAATGAGCAGTTCTTC.